A single sample is the source of the 16 T cell receptor beta chains below, sequenced in a study of T cell clones after liver transplantation. The data were produced by immunoSEQ multiplex PCR, yet TCRdb's version contains in-frame clones alone and is incomplete. This sample has tens of thousands of clones, with approximately 87% found just once. Sequencing used CD4+ T cells from blood, obtained at the 22-month timepoint. These receptors were taken from a human patient who received a liver transplant. Some T cells could come from the graft donor.

This chain links TRBV16 with TRBJ2-2; no clear D gene. V was shortened by 0 bases and J by 4 bases, with 12 bases between the two germline ends. Germline CDR1 is KGHSY and CDR2 is FQNENV. This CDR3 has 16 residues. The CDR3 nucleotides are TGTGCCAGCAGCCAATCGCGCAGCGTCTTCACCGGGGAGCTGTTTTTT. Translated, it gives CASSQSRSVFTGELFF.

The rearrangement uses TRBV27 and TRBJ2-3; 8 bases align to TRBD2. With 5 bases clipped from V and 3 bases from J, the junction kept 10 bases outside the gene matches. CDR3 length: 16 residues. The germline V gene has CDR1 MNHEY and CDR2 SMNVEV (reference sequence). For the CDR3, the DNA is TGTGCCAGCAGTCGAACCGGGACTAGAAAGACAGATACGCAGTATTTT. This encodes CASSRTGTRKTDTQYF.

This chain links TRBV9 with TRBJ2-3; 10 bases are shared with TRBD1. Germline-derived CDR1 and CDR2 are SGDLS and YYNGEE. Trimming cost V 3 bases and J 4 bases; bases outside gene matches: 5. This CDR3 region has 15 residues. The CDR3 sequence is CASSDRDRGADTQYF. CDR3 DNA: TGTGCCAGCAGCGACCGGGACAGGGGTGCAGATACGCAGTATTTT.

The gene calls are TRBV19 and TRBJ1-5, with TRBD1 matching over 7 bases. Germline CDR1 LNHDA, CDR2 SQIVND (reference sequence). V was clipped by 7 bases and J by 2 bases; unmatched bases: 8. The CDR3 extends over 15 amino acids. The CDR3 nucleotides read TGTGCCAGTAACCCGGACAGGACTGGCAATCAGCCCCAGCATTTT. Encoded protein: CASNPDRTGNQPQHF.

The gene calls are TRBV19 and TRBJ2-2; 10 nucleotides agree with TRBD2. The CDR3 has 15 residues. The junction had 7 bases not matched to a gene; V was cut back by 7 bases and J by 5 bases. Germline CDR1 reads LNHDA; CDR2 reads SQIVND (reference sequence). CDR3 DNA: TGTGCCAGTAATCAACTAGCGGGAAAGACCGGGGAGCTGTTTTTT. Translated: CASNQLAGKTGELFF.

The V call is TRBV7-7, the J call TRBJ1-1; D unresolved. V was shortened by 1 base and J by 1 base, with 4 bases between the two germline ends. The germline V gene has CDR1 SSHAT and CDR2 FNYEAQ (reference sequence). This CDR3 spans 13 amino acids. CDR3 amino acids: CASSLDPNTEAFF. CDR3 DNA: TGTGCCAGCAGCTTAGACCCGAACACTGAAGCTTTCTTT.

The chain has TRBV7-8 and TRBJ1-3; TRBD1 agrees at 9 bases. The CDR3 covers 16 residues. Germline CDR1 and CDR2: SGHVS and FQNEAQ. Trimming cost V 2 bases and J 0 bases; bases outside gene matches: 2. Written as DNA, the CDR3 is TGTGCCAGCAGCTTATTGGGACAGGGCTCTGGAAACACCATATATTTT. This codes for CASSLLGQGSGNTIYF.

The chain combines TRBV19 with TRBJ2-2, with D uncertain. This CDR3 has 14 residues. V gave up 4 bases and J gave up 3 bases, with 9 bases separating them. Germline CDR1 reads LNHDA; CDR2 reads SQIVND (reference sequence). CDR3 coding DNA: TGTGCCAGTAGTAGCAGAGGATACACCGGGGAGCTGTTTTTT. The encoded protein is CASSSRGYTGELFF. Looking up the rest from reference TRBV19 and TRBJ2-2 gives the full variable domain: DGGITQSPKYLFRKEGQNVTLSCEQNLNHDAMYWYRQDPGQGLRLIYYSQIVNDFQKGDIAEGYSVSREKKESFPLTVTSAQKNPTAFYLCASSSRGYTGELFFGEGSRLTVL.

In its sample, this clone was seen a few times. The J gene is TRBJ2-5, the V gene TRBV10-3; D is possibly TRBD2 (6 bases). Germline CDR1 ENHRY, CDR2 SYGVKD. This CDR3 is 13 amino acids long. Trimming left V 6 bases short and J 4 bases short, with 12 bases between. The DNA for the CDR3 is TGTGCCATCAGCCGACTAGTTGGAGAGACCCAGTACTTC. This translates into CAISRLVGETQYF.

The V call is TRBV5-1, the J call TRBJ2-7; no reliable D call. V was shortened by 2 bases and J by 4 bases, with 7 bases between the two germline ends. Looked up from germline, CDR1 is SGHRS and CDR2 is YFSETQ. The CDR3 contains 12 residues. The CDR3 is CASSLDLYEQYF. As DNA, the CDR3 is TGCGCCAGCAGCTTAGACTTGTACGAGCAGTACTTC. Complete variable domain (other parts from reference TRBV5-1 and TRBJ2-7): KAGVTQTPRYLIKTRGQQVTLSCSPISGHRSVSWYQQTPGQGLQFLFEYFSETQRNKGNFPGRFSGRQFSNSRSEMNVSTLELGDSALYLCASSLDLYEQYFGPGTRLTVT.

V gene TRBV18 combines with J gene TRBJ2-7; 7 nucleotides align to TRBD1. Germline V gene sequence: CDR1 KGHSH, CDR2 LQKENI. The CDR3 spans 14 residues. The V and J ends lost 2 bases and 5 bases, in that order; junction bases with no gene match: 6. CDR3 protein: CASSPSTGSNEQYF. DNA for the CDR3: TGTGCCAGCTCACCATCGACAGGGTCAAACGAGCAGTACTTC.

The chain is built from TRBV14 and TRBJ1-2, with a tentative D call TRBD1 (6 bases). The CDR3 is 16 amino acids. CDR1 SGHDN and CDR2 FVKESK come from the germline V gene. Trimming pared 3 bases from V and 8 bases from J, leaving 22 bases between. The CDR3 DNA reads TGTGCCAGCAGCCAGCTAGACAGGCCGAAGGGCCGGGGCTACACCTTC. Translation: CASSQLDRPKGRGYTF.

This rearrangement joins TRBV18 to TRBJ1-5; possible D gene TRBD1, 5 bases. CDR3 size: 14 residues. CDR1 and CDR2 (germline): KGHSH, LQKENI. The ends were cut back, 3 bases at V and 3 bases at J, with 9 bases in the middle. The CDR3 DNA follows: TGTGCCAGCTCACCGGGGGGAAACAATCAGCCCCAGCATTTT. Amino acid sequence: CASSPGGNNQPQHF.

This chain joins TRBV7-3 and TRBJ2-1, with D perhaps TRBD2 (6 bases). This CDR3 region has 11 residues. V was trimmed by 6 bases and J by 9 bases, leaving 9 bases between them. The germline V gene has CDR1 SGHTA and CDR2 FQGTGA. The CDR3 coding sequence is TGTGCCAGCAGTCGGGGGAGTGAGCAGTTCTTC. This translates into CASSRGSEQFF.

This rearrangement joins TRBV6-6 to TRBJ1-2; maybe TRBD1 (6 bases). This CDR3 has 15 amino acids. V lost 2 bases to trimming and J lost 6 bases, with 16 bases between them. In germline, CDR1 is MNHNY, CDR2 SVGAGI (reference sequence). CDR3 residues: CASSYTPGAGNGYTF. Written as DNA, the CDR3 is TGTGCCAGCAGTTACACCCCGGGGGCGGGCAATGGCTACACCTTC.

The rearrangement joins TRBV5-5 to TRBJ1-5; D unclear. The CDR3 consists of 14 residues. Trimming removed 3 bases at V and 0 bases at J, with 7 bases between. Germline V lookup: CDR1 SGHKS, CDR2 YYEKEE (reference sequence). The CDR3: CASSSGYSNQPQHF. CDR3 sequence (DNA): TGTGCCAGCAGCTCGGGTTATAGCAATCAGCCCCAGCATTTT.